These 22 T cell receptor beta chains were all obtained from the same sample, sequenced in a study of T-cell memory formation after mild COVID-19. TCRdb itself ran the 5' RACE reads through MiXCR, one entry per CDR3 protein. The sample includes some 120,000 distinct CDR3 sequences, less than 6.5% seen only once; the top ten take roughly 2%. The specimen was PBMCs or a T cell subset sorted from them (not recorded which). The origin of the receptors is an adult woman who had mild COVID-19 (a few samples of this study predate the infection). Cell type and time point are not known.

CDR3 sequence: CSVASGTANTGELFF. The CDR3 region has the DNA TGCAGCGTTGCTTCCGGGACGGCGAACACCGGGGAGCTGTTTTTT. The chain carries TRBV29-1 and TRBJ2-2; D tentatively fits TRBD1 or TRBD2 (5 bases each). The V and J ends lost 4 bases and 0 bases respectively, with 12 bases between them. Looked up from germline, CDR1 is SQVTM and CDR2 is ANQGSEA. The CDR3 spans 15 residues.

This clonotype was seen many times. The gene calls are TRBV5-1 and TRBJ2-1; 9 bases align to TRBD1. This CDR3 region has 14 residues. V lost 5 bases, J lost 5 bases, and 5 bases stayed unmatched. CDR1 and CDR2 from the germline V gene are SGHRS and YFSETQ. The DNA for the CDR3 is TGCGCCAGCAGAGCGGGACAGGGTAACAATGAGCAGTTCTTC. Translation: CASRAGQGNNEQFF.

The table lists this clonotype with many counts. The chain couples TRBV6-5 to TRBJ2-7; 9 bases are shared with TRBD1. With 5 bases clipped from V and 1 base from J, the junction kept 6 bases outside the gene matches. Per germline, CDR1 MNHEY and CDR2 SVGAGI. The CDR3 spans 15 residues. The CDR3 DNA reads as TGTGCCAGCAGTAGGGACAGGGCGCATTCCTACGAGCAGTACTTC. Its translation is CASSRDRAHSYEQYF.

This clonotype was detected ten times or more. The V and J genes are TRBV5-1 and TRBJ1-2; 9 bases align to TRBD1. V was clipped by 4 bases and J by 9 bases; unmatched bases: 13. Germline lookup yields CDR1 SGHRS and CDR2 YFSETQ. The CDR3 has 15 amino acids. The CDR3 DNA reads TGCGCCAGCAGCAGTTCTCCGGGACAGGGTGAACGCTACACCTTC. This sequence encodes CASSSSPGQGERYTF.

The J gene is TRBJ2-1, the V gene TRBV5-5; D could derive from TRBD1 or TRBD2 (6 bases each). Germline loops: CDR1 SGHKS, CDR2 YYEKEE (reference sequence). V lost 0 bases, J lost 5 bases, and 12 bases lay in between. The CDR3 consists of 15 residues. The CDR3 protein is CASSLVYGGDNEQFF. Here the CDR3 DNA reads TGTGCCAGCAGCTTGGTTTACGGGGGCGACAATGAGCAGTTCTTC.

This clonotype was observed at least ten times. The chain has TRBV20-1 and TRBJ2-7; 11 nucleotides agree with TRBD2. Looked up from germline, CDR1 is DFQATT and CDR2 is SNEGSKA (reference sequence). Losses at the gene ends were 1 base for V and 4 bases for J; bases not matched to a gene: 12. The CDR3 spans 17 residues. In nucleotides, the CDR3 is TGCAGTGCTAGAGGCGTGACTAGCGGGGCGTCCCCATACGAGCAGTACTTC. Translation: CSARGVTSGASPYEQYF.

This clonotype was seen at least ten times. The chain carries TRBV7-2 and TRBJ2-3; no firm D call. V was clipped by 1 base and J by 4 bases, with 6 bases between them. This CDR3 has 13 amino acids. CDR1 and CDR2 (germline): SGHTA, FQGNSA. The CDR3 protein is CASSLGPPDTQYF. The CDR3 nucleotides read TGTGCCAGCAGCTTAGGGCCCCCAGATACGCAGTATTTT.

In this sample, this clonotype turned up many times. The rearrangement joins TRBV7-9 to TRBJ2-5, with TRBD2 identical over 7 bases. This CDR3 has 14 residues. Trimming cost V 5 bases and J 4 bases; bases outside gene matches: 7. CDR1 and CDR2 from the germline V gene are SEHNR and FQNEAQ (reference sequence). CDR3 sequence reads: CASSPTGGVETQYF. The CDR3 nucleotides read TGTGCCAGCAGCCCCACGGGGGGAGTAGAGACCCAGTACTTC.

This clonotype came up a few times. The chain has TRBV12-3 or TRBV12-4 and TRBJ2-4; TRBD1 agrees at 9 bases. The CDR3 spans 13 residues. Trimming cost V 6 bases and J 9 bases; bases outside gene matches: 6. In nucleotides, the CDR3 is TGTGCCAGCAGCTCCGACAGGGGGGTCATTCAGTACTTC. This translates into CASSSDRGVIQYF.

This clonotype has a count of ten or more. The chain joins TRBV7-9 to TRBJ2-2; no clear D gene. This CDR3 contains 14 residues. Trimming removed 6 bases at V and 4 bases at J, with 12 bases between. Germline-derived CDR1 and CDR2 are SEHNR and FQNEAQ (reference sequence). The CDR3 loop is CASSSLTRTGELFF. The CDR3 nucleotides are TGTGCCAGCAGTTCTCTCACCCGCACCGGGGAGCTGTTTTTT.

The chain joins TRBV14 to TRBJ1-1; 7 nucleotides line up with TRBD1. Trimming took 1 base from V and 6 from J; bases not matched to a gene: 8. This CDR3 comprises 15 residues. CDR1 is SGHDN and CDR2 is FVKESK in the germline V gene. CDR3 coding DNA: TGTGCCAGCAGCCAAGCTCCGACAGGGATGGCTGAAGCTTTCTTT. Its protein is CASSQAPTGMAEAFF.

This clonotype was seen many times. The DNA for the CDR3 is TGTGCCAGCAGACCCGGACCATCCCCACCCCTCCACTTT. This gives the protein CASRPGPSPPLHF. The V call is TRBV12-3 or TRBV12-4, the J call TRBJ1-6, with D hard to call. Trimming took 6 bases from V and 11 from J, leaving 14 bases between them. The CDR3 has 13 amino acids.

The rearrangement joins TRBV15 to TRBJ1-4, with 9 bases matching TRBD1. The V segment lost 3 bases and the J segment 7 bases; nucleotides outside the gene matches: 3. Per germline, CDR1 LNHNV and CDR2 YYDKDF (reference sequence). The CDR3 runs to 14 residues. CDR3 DNA sequence: TGTGCCACCAGCAGGGACAGGGGAGCTGAAAAACTGTTTTTT. Translated, it gives CATSRDRGAEKLFF.

This clonotype showed up just a few times. The CDR3 spells CASSLFRAAHSNQPQHF. CDR3 DNA: TGCGCCAGCAGCTTGTTCAGGGCCGCTCATAGCAATCAGCCCCAGCATTTT. The gene calls are TRBV5-1 and TRBJ1-5, with TRBD1 as a possible D gene (5 bases). The V end was cut by 1 base, the J end by 0 bases, with 14 bases between. The CDR3 has 17 amino acids. Germline V gene data show CDR1 as SGHRS and CDR2 as YFSETQ.

V gene TRBV18 combines with J gene TRBJ2-7; D perhaps matches TRBD1 (6 bases). CDR3 length: 14 amino acids. Trimming pared 2 bases from V and 4 bases from J, leaving 12 bases between. Germline V gene lookup returns CDR1 KGHSH and CDR2 LQKENI. CDR3: CASSPNRAIYEQYF. DNA of the CDR3: TGTGCCAGCTCACCAAACAGGGCTATATACGAGCAGTACTTC.

This clonotype was seen many times. V and J are TRBV10-3 and TRBJ2-7; 7 bases agree with TRBD1. The trim removed 9 bases at V and 1 base at J, leaving 6 bases unmatched. CDR3 size: 13 residues. Per germline, CDR1 ENHRY and CDR2 SYGVKD. CDR3 sequence: CAIGQATSYEQYF. The CDR3 DNA follows: TGTGCCATTGGACAGGCTACTTCCTACGAGCAGTACTTC.

This clonotype was seen a handful of times. The rearrangement links TRBV2 to TRBJ2-2; D ambiguous. The V gene lost 0 bases and the J gene lost 6 bases, with 5 bases spanning the gap. This CDR3 contains 13 residues. Germline CDR1 is SNHLY and CDR2 is FYNNEI. The CDR3 DNA reads as TGTGCCAGCAGTGAAGCGCTGGCCGGGGAGCTGTTTTTT. Translation: CASSEALAGELFF.

The chain couples TRBV9 to TRBJ2-7; 10 bases map to TRBD1. Per the germline V gene, CDR1 is SGDLS and CDR2 is YYNGEE. The CDR3 contains 15 residues. Trimming took 2 bases from V and 4 from J; bases not matched to a gene: 6. The CDR3 loop is CASSVGGQGRYEQYF. The CDR3 nucleotides are TGTGCCAGCAGCGTTGGGGGACAGGGGAGGTACGAGCAGTACTTC.

This clonotype was detected a few times. J is TRBJ2-1 and V is TRBV6-1; 10 nucleotides align to TRBD2. Unmatched junction bases numbered 14, after V lost 6 bases and J lost 0 bases. The CDR3 is 19 amino acids. Germline loops: CDR1 MNHNS, CDR2 SASEGT. CDR3 amino acids: CASRPWLAGAPSSYNEQFF. In DNA, the CDR3 is TGTGCCAGCAGACCGTGGCTAGCGGGAGCCCCGAGCTCCTACAATGAGCAGTTCTTC.

This clonotype was seen ten or more times. This chain joins TRBV4-3 and TRBJ1-1; D not certain. This CDR3 is built from 14 residues. Germline assignment: CDR1 LGHNA and CDR2 YSLEER. Trimming cost V 0 bases and J 0 bases, with 5 bases left between them. CDR3 coding DNA: TGCGCCAGCAGCCAAGAGTTCATGAACACTGAAGCTTTCTTT. As protein: CASSQEFMNTEAFF.

CDR3 region: CASSLGTGVSPLHF. Written as DNA, the CDR3 is TGTGCCAGCAGTTTAGGAACAGGGGTATCACCCCTCCACTTT. The chain uses TRBV27 and TRBJ1-6; 7 bases line up with TRBD1. V was clipped by 2 bases and J by 10 bases; unmatched bases: 5. CDR1 and CDR2 from the germline V gene are MNHEY and SMNVEV (reference sequence). The CDR3 totals 14 residues.

This clonotype was seen a handful of times. V and J are TRBV7-9 and TRBJ2-3, with unresolved D. The length of the CDR3 is 13 residues. Per the germline V gene, CDR1 is SEHNR and CDR2 is FQNEAQ (reference sequence). V dropped 7 bases and J dropped 2 bases, with 10 bases sitting between them. The CDR3 DNA sequence: TGTGCCAGCATCTCAAGGTTCACAGATACGCAGTATTTT. It encodes CASISRFTDTQYF.